This TCR beta chain is drawn from a study of beta chain features in type 1 diabetes. Findings and caveats of the study: Reads derived from cDNA could over-represent cells showing high TCR expression. Any PCR bias toward short templates would affect both groups alike.

The germline V gene has CDR1 MDHEN and CDR2 SYDVKM. The CDR3 extends over 16 amino acids. The V end lost 4 bases, the J end lost 7 bases, and 22 bases lay between the germline ends. Expressed TCRB transcripts were sequenced because the entire RNA isolate underwent reverse transcription. Only in-frame clones appear in the TCRdb table, and some are missing; sequencing was by immunoSEQ multiplex PCR. The sample yields about 290,000 clones, 8% seen once. This clone was seen a handful of times. The antigen is undetermined. The sequencing sample was made of central memory CD4+ T cells from blood. The chain recombines TRBV28 with TRBJ1-2, with TRBD1 as a possible D gene (5 bases). The sequence derives from a woman younger than 30 in good health. The CDR3 bases are TGTGCCAGCAGTTCCCCTGAGTGGCAGGGAAAAGGTGGCTACACCTTC. Translation: CASSSPEWQGKGGYTF.